Shown below are 7 T cell receptor beta chains from a single sample sequenced in a study of technical replicates of blood from several donors. The repertoire was sequenced with immunoSEQ multiplex PCR; TCRdb's copy has only in-frame clones and lacks some. The sample holds over 90,000 clones, around 96% seen once. The specimen sequenced was T cells isolated from PBMCs. These receptors all stem from a human donor in good health.

The chain links TRBV5-1 to TRBJ2-3, with 9 nucleotides matching TRBD2. Germline CDR1 SGHRS, CDR2 YFSETQ. This CDR3 is 16 amino acids long. Germline trimming cut 1 base from V and 0 bases from J; bases unmatched to any gene: 3. For the CDR3, the DNA is TGCGCCAGCAGCTTGATAGCGGGAGCAAGCACAGATACGCAGTATTTT. Translated, it gives CASSLIAGASTDTQYF. The whole variable domain, filled in from reference TRBV5-1 and TRBJ2-3, reads KAGVTQTPRYLIKTRGQQVTLSCSPISGHRSVSWYQQTPGQGLQFLFEYFSETQRNKGNFPGRFSGRQFSNSRSEMNVSTLELGDSALYLCASSLIAGASTDTQYFGPGTRLTVL.

This chain uses TRBV4-2 with TRBJ2-1; D might be TRBD2 (5 bases). The CDR3 consists of 17 residues. Looked up from germline, CDR1 is LGHNA and CDR2 is YNFKEQ. V lost 0 bases and J 3 bases, leaving 15 bases between the germline ends. The CDR3 bases are TGTGCCAGCAGCCAAGAGGATAAGGCGGGCCGCTACAATGAGCAGTTCTTC. Amino acids: CASSQEDKAGRYNEQFF.

This clone was observed once. The chain joins TRBV12-2 to TRBJ1-4; the table's TRBD1 call for D was not verified on the DNA. TRBV12-2 is noted as a pseudogene. The CDR3 loop spans 14 amino acids. CDR3 nucleotide sequence: TGTGCAAGTCGCTTAGGCAGGGGAGATGAAAAACTGTTTTTT. Its protein product is CASRLGRGDEKLFF.

This clone was counted once. The chain joins TRBV28 to TRBJ1-3, with D hard to call. Trimming stripped 7 bases from V and 6 bases from J, with 19 bases between. Germline lookup yields CDR1 MDHEN and CDR2 SYDVKM. The CDR3 is 15 amino acids. The CDR3 region is CASTPGWRVKNTIYF. CDR3 DNA: TGTGCCAGCACACCAGGTTGGAGGGTAAAAAACACCATATATTTT. The full variable domain, its missing parts supplied by reference TRBV28 and TRBJ1-3, is DVKVTQSSRYLVKRTGEKVFLECVQDMDHENMFWYRQDPGLGLRLIYFSYDVKMKEKGDIPEGYSVSREKKERFSLILESASTNQTSMYLCASTPGWRVKNTIYFGEGSWLTVV.

This chain uses TRBV6-1 with TRBJ1-5, with 8 bases matching TRBD1. This CDR3 comprises 15 residues. Looked up from germline, CDR1 is MNHNS and CDR2 is SASEGT. V shed 6 bases, J shed 6 bases, and the junction held 10 bases outside the gene matches. The CDR3 region has the DNA TGTGCCAGCAGAGCCTCCGGGACAGGAGCTCAGCCCCAGCATTTT. It codes for CASRASGTGAQPQHF.

The chain joins TRBV6-1 to TRBJ2-1, with a weak D call TRBD1 (5 bases). The germline gives CDR1 MNHNS, CDR2 SASEGT. The CDR3 contains 14 residues. Between the trimmed V and J ends, which lost 4 bases and 4 bases, there was a span of 11 bases. The CDR3 is CASSAQGLYNEQFF. Here the CDR3 DNA reads TGTGCCAGCAGTGCCCAGGGCCTATACAATGAGCAGTTCTTC.

The J gene is TRBJ2-3, the V gene TRBV9; TRBD2 matches at 7 bases. Germline CDR1 SGDLS, CDR2 YYNGEE. The CDR3 sequence is 14 residues long. J lost 4 bases, V lost 4 bases, and 6 bases had no gene match. In DNA form, the CDR3 reads TGTGCCAGCAGCCTCCGACTAGCCTCAGATACGCAGTATTTT. This translates into CASSLRLASDTQYF. The variable domain in full, with the rest retrieved from reference TRBV9 and TRBJ2-3, is DSGVTQTPKHLITATGQRVTLRCSPRSGDLSVYWYQQSLDQGLQFLIQYYNGEERAKGNILERFSAQQFPDLHSELNLSSLELGDSALYFCASSLRLASDTQYFGPGTRLTVL.